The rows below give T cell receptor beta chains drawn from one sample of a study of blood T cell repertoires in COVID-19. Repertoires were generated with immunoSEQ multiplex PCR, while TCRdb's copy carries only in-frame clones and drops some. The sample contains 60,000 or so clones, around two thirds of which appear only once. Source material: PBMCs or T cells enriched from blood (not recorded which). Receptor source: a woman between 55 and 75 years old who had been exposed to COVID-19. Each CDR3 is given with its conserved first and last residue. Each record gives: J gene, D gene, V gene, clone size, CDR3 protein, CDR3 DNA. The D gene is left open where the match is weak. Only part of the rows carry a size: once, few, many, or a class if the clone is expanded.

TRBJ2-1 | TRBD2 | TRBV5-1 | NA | CASSLLAGGYEQFF | TGCGCCAGCAGCTTGTTAGCGGGGGGATATGAGCAGTTCTTC
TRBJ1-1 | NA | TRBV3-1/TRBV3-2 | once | CASSPAGVRTEAFF | TGTGCCAGCAGCCCCGCGGGGGTTAGGACTGAAGCTTTCTTT
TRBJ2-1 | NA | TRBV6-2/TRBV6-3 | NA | CASSYPRGIEQFF | TGTGCCAGCAGTTACCCCCGGGGGATTGAGCAGTTCTTC
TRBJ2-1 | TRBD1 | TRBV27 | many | CASSSGTGENEQFF | TGTGCCAGCAGTTCCGGGACAGGGGAGAATGAGCAGTTCTTC
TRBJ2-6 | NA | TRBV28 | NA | CASSFQAQAQAHVLTF | TGTGCCAGCAGCTTCCAAGCTCAGGCCCAGGCGCACGTCCTGACTTTC
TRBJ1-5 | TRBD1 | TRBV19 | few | CASSIGTGGGQPQHF | TGTGCCAGTAGTATCGGGACAGGGGGCGGTCAGCCCCAGCATTTT
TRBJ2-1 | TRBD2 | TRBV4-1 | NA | CASSQGTSGRFDEQFF | TGCGCCAGCAGCCAGGGGACTAGCGGGAGGTTTGATGAGCAGTTCTTC
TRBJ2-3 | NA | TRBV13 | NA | CASSFYRGTLTDTQYF | TGTGCCAGCAGCTTTTACCGGGGGACTCTCACAGATACGCAGTATTTT
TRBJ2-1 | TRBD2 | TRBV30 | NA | CASTGRGGRGEQFF | TGTGCCTCGACCGGTCGGGGGGGTAGAGGTGAGCAGTTCTTC
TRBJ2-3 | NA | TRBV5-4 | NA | CASSSRWSDTQYF | TGTGCCAGCAGCTCTCGGTGGTCAGATACGCAGTATTTT
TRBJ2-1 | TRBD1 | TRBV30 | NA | CAWGFLGTGPSFHNEQFF | TGTGCCTGGGGCTTTCTAGGGACAGGTCCTTCTTTCCACAATGAGCAGTTCTTC
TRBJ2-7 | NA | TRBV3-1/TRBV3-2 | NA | CASSSRNRDEQYF | TGTGCCAGCAGCTCACGGAACAGGGACGAGCAGTACTTC
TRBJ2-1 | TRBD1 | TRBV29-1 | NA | CSVSGTGTYNEQFF | TGCAGCGTGTCCGGGACAGGGACCTACAATGAGCAGTTCTTC
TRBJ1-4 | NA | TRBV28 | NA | CASSDPGGEKLFF | TGTGCCAGCAGTGACCCCGGAGGGGAAAAACTGTTTTTT
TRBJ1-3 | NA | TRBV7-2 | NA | CASRTGNTIYF | TGTGCCAGCAGGACAGGAAACACCATATATTTT
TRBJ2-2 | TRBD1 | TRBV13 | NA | CASSSRQGWTGELFF | TGTGCCAGCAGCTCCAGACAGGGTTGGACCGGGGAGCTGTTTTTT
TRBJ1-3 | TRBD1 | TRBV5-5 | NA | CASSPGQGARNTIYF | TGTGCCAGCAGCCCGGGACAGGGGGCCCGAAACACCATATATTTT
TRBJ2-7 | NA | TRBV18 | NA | CASSIGRSGVQYF | TGTGCCAGCTCAATCGGGCGGTCGGGGGTGCAGTACTTC
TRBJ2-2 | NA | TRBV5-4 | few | CASRQAGNTGELFF | TGTGCCAGCAGACAAGCGGGGAACACCGGGGAGCTGTTTTTT
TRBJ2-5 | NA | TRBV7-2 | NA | CASSRGGSETQYF | TGTGCCAGCAGCCGCGGGGGCTCAGAGACCCAGTACTTC
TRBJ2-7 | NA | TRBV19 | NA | CASSNPGGQTSYEQYF | TGTGCCAGTAGTAATCCCGGTGGACAGACTTCCTACGAGCAGTACTTC
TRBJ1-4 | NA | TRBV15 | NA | CATSRERGGNLHEKLFF | TGTGCCACCAGCAGAGAGAGGGGAGGGAATTTGCATGAAAAACTGTTTTTT
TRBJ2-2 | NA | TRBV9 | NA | CASSEGQYGELFF | TGTGCCAGCAGCGAAGGACAGTACGGGGAGCTGTTTTTT
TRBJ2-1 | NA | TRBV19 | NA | CASSIVLEDNEQFF | TGTGCCAGTAGTATTGTTTTAGAGGACAATGAGCAGTTCTTC
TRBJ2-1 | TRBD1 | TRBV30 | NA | CAWGKEGTGGYNEQFF | TGTGCCTGGGGGAAGGAAGGGACAGGGGGGTACAATGAGCAGTTCTTC
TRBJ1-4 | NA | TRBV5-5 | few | CASSLPREKLFF | TGTGCCAGCAGCCTACCCCGGGAAAAACTGTTTTTT
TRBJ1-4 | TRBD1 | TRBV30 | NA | CASLTGDLEKLFF | TGTGCCTCCCTGACAGGGGATTTGGAAAAACTGTTTTTT
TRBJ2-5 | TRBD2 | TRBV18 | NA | CASSPPPLARETQYF | TGTGCCAGCTCACCACCCCCACTAGCGCGAGAGACCCAGTACTTC
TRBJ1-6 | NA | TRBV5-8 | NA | CASSSTALDRLGNSPLHF | TGTGCCAGCAGCTCCACTGCCCTAGACAGGCTGGGGAATTCACCCCTCCACTTT
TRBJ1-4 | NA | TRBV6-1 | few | CASSEFPGPAPNEKLFF | TGTGCCAGCAGTGAATTCCCGGGTCCGGCACCTAATGAAAAACTGTTTTTT
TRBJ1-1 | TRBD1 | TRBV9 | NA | CASSPRGLTEAFF | TGTGCCAGCAGCCCTAGGGGGCTAACTGAAGCTTTCTTT
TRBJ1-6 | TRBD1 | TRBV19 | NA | CASSYTGQDNSPLHF | TGTGCCAGTAGTTACACAGGACAGGACAATTCACCCCTCCACTTT
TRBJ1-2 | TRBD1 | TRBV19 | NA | CASSTGQGTYGYTF | TGTGCCAGTAGTACGGGACAGGGGACCTATGGCTACACCTTC
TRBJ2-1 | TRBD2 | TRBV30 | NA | CAWSAGGLEQFF | TGTGCCTGGAGCGCGGGGGGACTTGAGCAGTTCTTC
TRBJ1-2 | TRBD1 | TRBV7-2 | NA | CASSLSAVGDRRFYGYTF | TGTGCCAGCAGCTTATCCGCAGTGGGGGACAGGAGGTTCTATGGCTACACCTTC
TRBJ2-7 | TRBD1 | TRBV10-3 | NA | CAISEAGTGGSYEQYF | TGTGCCATCAGTGAGGCCGGGACAGGGGGCTCCTACGAGCAGTACTTC
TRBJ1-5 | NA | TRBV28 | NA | CASSLRGYSNQPQHF | TGTGCCAGCAGTTTACGGGGATATAGCAATCAGCCCCAGCATTTT
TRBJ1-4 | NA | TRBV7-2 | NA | CASSPMGGTNEKLFF | TGTGCCAGCAGCCCAATGGGGGGGACTAATGAAAAACTGTTTTTT
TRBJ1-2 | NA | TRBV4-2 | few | CASSQEAGTINYGYTF | TGTGCCAGCAGCCAAGAGGCCGGGACAATCAACTATGGCTACACCTTC
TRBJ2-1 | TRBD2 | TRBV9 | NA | CASSVGSGSGNNEQFF | TGTGCCAGCAGCGTAGGCAGCGGGAGCGGGAACAATGAGCAGTTCTTC
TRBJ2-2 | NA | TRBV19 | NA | CASIPVAANTGELFF | TGTGCCAGTATACCCGTAGCGGCGAACACCGGGGAGCTGTTTTTT
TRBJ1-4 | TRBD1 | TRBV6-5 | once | CASSSEDRGGKLFF | TGTGCCAGCAGTTCCGAGGACAGGGGCGGAAAACTGTTTTTT
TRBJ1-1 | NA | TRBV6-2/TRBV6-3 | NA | CASSSGSQAFF | TGTGCCAGCAGCTCCGGGTCACAAGCTTTCTTT
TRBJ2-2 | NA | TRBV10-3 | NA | CATTDRPSGGWGELFF | TGTGCCACGACGGACCGACCCTCCGGGGGTTGGGGGGAGCTGTTTTTT
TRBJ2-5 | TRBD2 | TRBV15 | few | CATSSRTSGAPTQYF | TGTGCCACCAGCAGTAGGACTAGCGGGGCCCCGACCCAGTACTTC
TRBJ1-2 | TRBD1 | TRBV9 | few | CASSVIGGAIDGYTF | TGTGCCAGCAGCGTAATAGGGGGCGCGATAGATGGCTACACCTTC
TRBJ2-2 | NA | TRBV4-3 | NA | CASSQEPRANTGELFF | TGCGCCAGCAGCCAAGAGCCACGCGCGAACACCGGGGAGCTGTTTTTT
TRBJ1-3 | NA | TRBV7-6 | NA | CASSPFSGNTIYF | TGTGCCAGCAGTCCCTTCTCTGGAAACACCATATATTTT
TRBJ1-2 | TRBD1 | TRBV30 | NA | CAWTTRDRAWDGYTF | TGTGCCTGGACCACGAGGGACAGGGCTTGGGACGGCTACACCTTC
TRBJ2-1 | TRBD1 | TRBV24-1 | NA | CATSPLLGTGAGNEQFF | TGTGCCACCAGTCCGCTTTTAGGGACAGGGGCTGGCAATGAGCAGTTCTTC
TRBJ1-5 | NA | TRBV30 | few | CAWSVTFGTTNQPQHF | TGTGCCTGGAGTGTTACTTTCGGGACAACGAATCAGCCCCAGCATTTT
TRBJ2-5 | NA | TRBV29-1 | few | CSVGGPETQYF | TGCAGCGTTGGAGGTCCCGAGACCCAGTACTTC
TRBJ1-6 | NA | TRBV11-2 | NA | CASSQMVTNSPLHF | TGTGCCAGCAGCCAGATGGTTACTAATTCACCCCTCCACTTT
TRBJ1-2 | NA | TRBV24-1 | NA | CATSRGADGYTF | TGTGCCACCAGTCGGGGGGCGGATGGCTACACCTTC